This paragraph reports one T cell receptor (beta chain). This sample stems from a study of blood T cell repertoires in COVID-19. Study background: Nucleic acid was either cDNA or gDNA, and it came from T cells, B-cell-depleted T cells, or PBMCs.

Per the original data handling: Amplifying reference gene primers gave estimates of nucleated cell counts. The table came from immunoSEQ multiplex PCR; TCRdb's copy has only in-frame clones and leaves some out. V and J calls and clone size come straight from that table; D and trimming were deduced from the DNA. The data hold some 64,000 clones, with roughly three quarters observed a single time. The sample was peripheral blood. This clonotype was sampled from a man between 60 and 75 years old with COVID-19, enrolled during active disease.

The CDR3 loop is CASSPGTGPQNQPQHF. CDR3 DNA sequence: TGTGCCAGCTCACCAGGGACAGGACCCCAAAATCAGCCCCAGCATTTT. This chain connects TRBV18 to TRBJ1-5; 8 bases are a match to TRBD1. V shed 2 bases and J 4 bases; nucleotides not matched to a gene: 7. The CDR3 extends over 16 amino acids. Germline CDR1 KGHSH, CDR2 LQKENI.